This TCR beta chain was documented in a study of T cells after yellow fever vaccination. Whole-study results and caveats: At approximately 95% for CD4 and 88% for CD8, most primary-vaccination clones showed up again after the booster. Overlap between CD4 and CD8 compartments was detected for a small share of clonotypes.

The V gene end was trimmed by 3 bases and the J gene end by 3 bases; junction bases not matched to a gene: 7. Germline CDR1 is SGHRS and CDR2 is YFSETQ. CDR3 size: 15 residues. TCRdb re-called the 5' RACE reads through MiXCR, storing one row per CDR3 protein. Here the sample spans approximately 510,000 distinct CDR3 sequences, less than 25% being singletons. To note about this clonotype: Antigen: not known.

This sequence originates from a man between 18 and 35 years old who received the YFV17D yellow fever vaccine. The chain combines TRBV5-1 with TRBJ1-2, with 8 bases lining up with TRBD1. The sample in question was PBMCs, obtained approximately 20 days after the first yellow fever vaccination. This CDR3 is CASSSETGAYYGYTF. The CDR3 DNA reads TGCGCCAGCAGCTCCGAGACAGGGGCCTACTATGGCTACACCTTC.